This T cell receptor (beta chain) was identified during a study of T cells after yellow fever vaccination. CDR3 length equals 16 residues. CDR1 is GTSNPN and CDR2 is SVGIG in the germline V gene (reference sequence). V lost 5 bases and J 0 bases, leaving 16 bases between the germline ends. The study made its TCR cDNA through 5'RACE template switching. That step introduced a universal primer site along with UMIs. Using its own MiXCR run on the 5' RACE reads, TCRdb lists one record per CDR3 protein. The sample records 400,000 to 450,000 distinct CDR3 sequences, approximately 18% being singletons. The table lists this clonotype with a few counts.

This clonotype was sampled from a man younger than 35 who received the YFV17D yellow fever vaccine. V gene TRBV30 combines with J gene TRBJ2-2; D not certain. The specimen was PBMCs, collected before the yellow fever booster vaccination. CDR3 in DNA: TGTGCCTGGGGGTCGCTAGGACGCCCGAACACCGGGGAGCTGTTTTTT. This codes for CAWGSLGRPNTGELFF.